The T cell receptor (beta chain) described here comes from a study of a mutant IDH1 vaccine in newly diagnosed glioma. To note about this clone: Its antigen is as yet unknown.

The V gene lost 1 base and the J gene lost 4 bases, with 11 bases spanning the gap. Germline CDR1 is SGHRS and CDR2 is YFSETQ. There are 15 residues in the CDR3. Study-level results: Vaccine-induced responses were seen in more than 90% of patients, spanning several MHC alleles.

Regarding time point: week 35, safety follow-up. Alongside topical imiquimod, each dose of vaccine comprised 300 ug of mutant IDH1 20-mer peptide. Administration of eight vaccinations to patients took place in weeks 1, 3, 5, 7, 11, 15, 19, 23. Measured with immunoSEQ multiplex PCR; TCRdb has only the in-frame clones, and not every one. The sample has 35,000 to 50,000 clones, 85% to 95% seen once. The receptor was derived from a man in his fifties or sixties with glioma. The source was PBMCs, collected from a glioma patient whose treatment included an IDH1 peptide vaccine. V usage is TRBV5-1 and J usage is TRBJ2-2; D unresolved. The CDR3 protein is CASSLNPLGTGELFF. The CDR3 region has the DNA TGCGCCAGCAGCTTGAATCCCCTAGGCACCGGGGAGCTGTTTTTT.